This section outlines one TCR beta chain sequence together with its context. The data stem from a study of T cell changes during pregnancy in multiple sclerosis. The CDR3 length is 17 residues. V lost 1 base to trimming and J lost 0 bases, with 13 bases between them. The germline gives CDR1 SGHTA, CDR2 FQGNSA. The data were produced by immunoSEQ multiplex PCR, yet TCRdb's version contains in-frame clones alone and is incomplete. Of roughly 72,000 clones detected, about 89% appear once; the ten largest clones hold about 0.9%. This sequence was found in a female donor in good health, enrolled as a control in a pregnancy study. The chain links TRBV7-2 to TRBJ1-5; D unclear. The material was peripheral blood, obtained in the first trimester of pregnancy. The CDR3 region has the DNA TGTGCCAGCAGCTTAGTGGCAGAGGCCTATAGCAATCAGCCCCAGCATTTT. Its protein product is CASSLVAEAYSNQPQHF.